These 7 T cell receptor beta chains came from one sample sequenced in a study of blood T cell repertoires in COVID-19. Repertoires were generated with immunoSEQ multiplex PCR, while TCRdb's copy carries only in-frame clones and drops some. Here the sample spans some 74,000 clones, 60% to 80% being singletons. The sample comprised peripheral blood. Every receptor here comes from a man between 65 and 85 years old with active or convalescent COVID-19.

The rearrangement uses TRBV11-3 and TRBJ2-7; TRBD2 is a possible D gene (6 bases). Trimming took off 0 bases at V and 0 bases at J, with 18 bases between the two ends. In germline, CDR1 is SGHNT, CDR2 YENEEA. The CDR3 has 18 amino acids. As DNA, the CDR3 is TGTGCCAGCAGCTTAGAGTTTACGGGACTTTCAAGCTCCTACGAGCAGTACTTC. This encodes CASSLEFTGLSSSYEQYF.

There are a few counts of this clone. J is TRBJ2-2 and V is TRBV5-5; D call uncertain. CDR1 is SGHKS, CDR2 YYEKEE, per germline (reference sequence). CDR3 size: 13 residues. V lost 2 bases to trimming and J lost 8 bases, with 10 bases between them. The CDR3 sequence: CASSFRVQGELFF. The CDR3 bases are TGTGCCAGCAGCTTCCGGGTGCAGGGGGAGCTGTTTTTT.

This clone was counted at least ten times. The chain combines TRBV11-3 with TRBJ2-1; the D gene is possibly TRBD1 (5 bases). Germline loops: CDR1 SGHNT, CDR2 YENEEA. V lost 4 bases to trimming and J lost 0 bases, with 16 bases between them. This CDR3 has 17 amino acids. Written as DNA, the CDR3 is TGTGCCAGCAGCTGGGTTTTGACAGCGAGCTCCTACAATGAGCAGTTCTTC. As protein: CASSWVLTASSYNEQFF.

This chain links TRBV27 with TRBJ2-5; a possible D gene is TRBD2 (5 bases). Germline CDR1 MNHEY, CDR2 SMNVEV (reference sequence). V was shortened by 6 bases and J by 4 bases, with 21 bases between the two germline ends. This CDR3 is built from 16 residues. CDR3 region: CASRRGRIQPGETQYF. The CDR3 DNA sequence: TGTGCCAGCAGACGCGGGCGAATACAACCGGGAGAGACCCAGTACTTC.

The rearrangement links TRBV15 to TRBJ1-3; no reliable D call. V lost 0 bases, J lost 3 bases, and 9 bases lay in between. This CDR3 is built from 15 residues. The germline V gene encodes CDR1 LNHNV and CDR2 YYDKDF (reference sequence). The CDR3 sequence: CATSRDLGSGNTIYF. The DNA for the CDR3 is TGTGCCACCAGCAGAGATCTTGGTAGTGGAAACACCATATATTTT.

This chain connects TRBV3-1 (or the pseudogene TRBV3-2) to TRBJ2-7; maybe TRBD2 (6 bases). The CDR3 runs to 12 residues. Germline values: CDR1 LGHDT, CDR2 YNNKEL (reference sequence). The ends were cut back, 1 base at V and 7 bases at J, with 8 bases in the middle. The CDR3 protein is CASSQVGGEQYF. The DNA for the CDR3 is TGTGCCAGCAGCCAAGTTGGGGGGGAGCAGTACTTC.

This clone was seen only a few times. This chain connects TRBV11-2 to TRBJ2-7, with 8 bases identical to TRBD1. CDR1 and CDR2 from the germline V gene are SGHAT and FQNNGV. V was clipped by 0 bases and J by 2 bases; unmatched bases: 6. The CDR3 contains 16 residues. The CDR3 bases are TGTGCCAGCAGCTTAGAGGAGACAGGGGCAGCCTACGAGCAGTACTTC. As protein: CASSLEETGAAYEQYF.